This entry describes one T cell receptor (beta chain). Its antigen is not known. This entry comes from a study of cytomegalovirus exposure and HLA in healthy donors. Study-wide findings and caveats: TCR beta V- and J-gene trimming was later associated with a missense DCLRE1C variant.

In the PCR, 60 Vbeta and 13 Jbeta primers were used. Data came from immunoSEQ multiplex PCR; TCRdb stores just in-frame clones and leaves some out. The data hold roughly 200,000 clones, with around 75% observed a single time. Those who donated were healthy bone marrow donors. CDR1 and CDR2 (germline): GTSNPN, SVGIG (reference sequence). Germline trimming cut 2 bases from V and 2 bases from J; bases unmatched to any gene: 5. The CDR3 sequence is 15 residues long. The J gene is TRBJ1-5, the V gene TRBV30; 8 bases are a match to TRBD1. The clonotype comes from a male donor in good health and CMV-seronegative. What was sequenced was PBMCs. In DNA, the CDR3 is TGTGCCTGGAGTAAGGACAGGGCAGGCAATCAGCCCCAGCATTTT. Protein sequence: CAWSKDRAGNQPQHF.